Sequencing of this T cell receptor beta chain was carried out in a study of blood T cell repertoires in COVID-19. On the study more broadly: Specimens from acute and convalescent COVID-19 originated in the United States, Italy and Spain. Nucleic acid was either cDNA or gDNA, and it came from T cells, B-cell-depleted T cells, or PBMCs.

The CDR3 covers 16 residues. V was pared by 4 bases and J by 2 bases, with 6 bases of the junction left unmatched. Germline CDR1 and CDR2: SGHAT and FQNNGV. In the authors' workflow: Estimates of nucleated cell counts were drawn from the amplification of reference gene primers. TCRdb's table, derived via immunoSEQ multiplex PCR, lists solely in-frame clones and lacks some. V and J calls and clone size come straight from that table; D and trimming were deduced from the DNA. The sample carries just over 70,000 clones, approximately 80% recorded once. The sample consisted of peripheral blood. This TCR was recovered from a man aged 70 or older who had recovered from COVID-19. The chain combines TRBV11-2 with TRBJ2-3, with TRBD1 matching over 10 bases. The CDR3 DNA follows: TGTGCCAGCAGCTCCCGGACAGGGGGTCTCACAGATACGCAGTATTTT. It encodes CASSSRTGGLTDTQYF.